These 29 T cell receptor beta chains were sequenced from one sample in a study of T-cell reconstitution after alpha-beta-depleted transplantation in children. Antigen specificity for these receptors is unknown. The TCRbeta library was prepared with unique molecular identifiers. TCRdb reanalysed the PCR reads using MiXCR and keeps one entry per CDR3 protein. The data show some 300,000 distinct CDR3 sequences, over 7% seen once. Findings and caveats of the study: The main origin of T-cell counts and diversity one year after transplant was newly produced T cells.

This sample comprised peripheral blood, obtained 360 days after TCRalphabeta/CD19-depleted stem cell transplant. The origin of the receptors is a female patient younger than 10 who had a stem cell transplant for Fanconi anemia, so the T cells may come from the graft donor.

In this sample, this clonotype turned up many times. The chain is built from TRBV7-9 and TRBJ2-3; a possible D gene is TRBD2 (6 bases). CDR3 length: 15 amino acids. In germline, CDR1 is SEHNR, CDR2 FQNEAQ (reference sequence). Trimming removed 5 bases at V and 3 bases at J, with 15 bases between. CDR3 loop: CASSPWGGRTDTQYF. The CDR3 nucleotides are TGTGCCAGCAGCCCCTGGGGTGGGAGGACAGATACGCAGTATTTT.

Ten or more counts support this clonotype. The V call is TRBV28, the J call TRBJ2-1; D gene ambiguous. V dropped 4 bases and J dropped 4 bases, with 8 bases sitting between them. CDR1 and CDR2 (germline): MDHEN, SYDVKM. CDR3 size: 13 residues. In nucleotides, the CDR3 is TGTGCCAGCAGTTGGCCAGGTTACAATGAGCAGTTCTTC. It yields the protein CASSWPGYNEQFF.

This clonotype was counted at least ten times. V usage is TRBV5-8 and J usage is TRBJ1-5; D ambiguous. CDR3 length: 14 residues. V lost 3 bases, J lost 2 bases, and 9 bases lay in between. Germline V gene lookup returns CDR1 SGHTS and CDR2 YDEGEE. The CDR3 region is CASSWRGGNQPQHF. CDR3 bases: TGTGCCAGCAGCTGGCGAGGAGGCAATCAGCCCCAGCATTTT. The whole variable domain, remainder taken from reference TRBV5-8 and TRBJ1-5, is EAGVTQSPTHLIKTRGQQATLRCSPISGHTSVYWYQQALGLGLQFLLWYDEGEERNRGNFPPRFSGRQFPNYSSELNVNALELEDSALYLCASSWRGGNQPQHFGDGTRLSIL.

At least ten counts were recorded for this clonotype. The V gene is TRBV24-1, the J gene TRBJ2-1; a weak D match, TRBD1 (5 bases). Germline CDR1 reads KGHDR; CDR2 reads SFDVKD. The CDR3 contains 15 residues. The ends were cut back, 3 bases at V and 3 bases at J, with 11 bases in the middle. The CDR3 spells CATSDSRVGYNEQFF. CDR3 DNA sequence: TGTGCCACCAGTGATAGCAGGGTAGGCTACAATGAGCAGTTCTTC.

This clonotype was observed many times. The rearrangement uses TRBV10-2 and TRBJ2-1; the D call may be TRBD1 or TRBD2 (5 bases each). Trimming took off 6 bases at V and 8 bases at J, with 11 bases between the two ends. This CDR3 has 12 residues. From germline, CDR1 is WSHSY and CDR2 SAAADI. CDR3: CASRALGDEQFF. The CDR3 DNA reads TGCGCCAGCAGGGCACTAGGGGATGAGCAGTTCTTC.

This clonotype was counted many times. This chain uses TRBV29-1 with TRBJ2-5, with 12 positions matching TRBD2. This CDR3 is 15 amino acids long. CDR1 is SQVTM and CDR2 is ANQGSEA in the germline V gene. Trimming cost V 3 bases and J 1 base; bases outside gene matches: 3. The CDR3 DNA reads TGCAGCGTTGATCTAGCGGGAGGGCCCCAAGAGACCCAGTACTTC. The encoded protein is CSVDLAGGPQETQYF.

This clonotype was counted at least ten times. The chain couples TRBV7-8 to TRBJ2-1; 10 bases are a match to TRBD1. The CDR3 length is 18 residues. V trimming: 3 bases; J trimming: 0 bases; junction bases outside the gene matches: 8. Germline assignment: CDR1 SGHVS and CDR2 FQNEAQ. The CDR3 here is CASSFGQGVTSSYNEQFF. The CDR3 region has the DNA TGTGCCAGCAGCTTTGGACAGGGGGTGACTAGCTCCTACAATGAGCAGTTCTTC.

The sample holds many counts of this clonotype. V and J are TRBV4-1 and TRBJ2-3; maybe TRBD2 (6 bases). This CDR3 contains 17 residues. Germline V gene sequence: CDR1 MGHRA, CDR2 YSYEKL. V gave up 0 bases and J gave up 2 bases, with 15 bases separating them. This CDR3 reads CASSQEGAGGYTDTQYF. For the CDR3, the DNA is TGCGCCAGCAGCCAAGAAGGGGCCGGGGGTTACACAGATACGCAGTATTTT.

This clonotype was picked up many times. The rearrangement uses TRBV7-2 and TRBJ2-5, with 7 bases fitting TRBD1. The trim removed 0 bases at V and 1 base at J, leaving 2 bases unmatched. Germline lookup yields CDR1 SGHTA and CDR2 FQGNSA. The CDR3 extends over 15 amino acids. CDR3 amino acids: CASSLAGTAQETQYF. CDR3 DNA sequence: TGTGCCAGCAGCTTAGCCGGGACAGCCCAAGAGACCCAGTACTTC.

This clonotype was seen ten or more times. V usage is TRBV7-2 and J usage is TRBJ2-7; no clear D gene. V lost 5 bases to trimming and J lost 3 bases, with 11 bases between them. The CDR3 covers 13 residues. Germline loops: CDR1 SGHTA, CDR2 FQGNSA. CDR3 amino acids: CASSLGRLYEQYF. The CDR3 bases are TGTGCCAGCAGCCTCGGGCGGCTCTACGAGCAGTACTTC.

This clonotype was seen repeatedly, ten times or more. The rearrangement uses TRBV10-3 and TRBJ1-2; D remains unclear. V dropped 0 bases and J dropped 3 bases, with 14 bases sitting between them. CDR1 and CDR2 from the germline V gene are ENHRY and SYGVKD. CDR3 length equals 16 residues. The CDR3 DNA reads as TGTGCCATCAGTGAGTCTATAACCTCCGGACACTATGGCTACACCTTC. The encoded protein is CAISESITSGHYGYTF.

This clonotype was counted ten times or more. The V and J genes are TRBV12-3 or TRBV12-4 and TRBJ2-1, with no clear D. This CDR3 has 18 amino acids. V was pared by 2 bases and J by 7 bases, with 24 bases between. Here the CDR3 DNA reads TGTGCCAGCAGTTTATTTCGCGGAGTTGTCAGTAACCCAAATGAGCAGTTCTTC. This gives the protein CASSLFRGVVSNPNEQFF.

About this clonotype itself: A much larger clone sits a single nucleotide away, making a read error possible. The chain recombines TRBV28 with TRBJ2-3; D possibly corresponds to TRBD2 (5 bases). The CDR3 is 12 residues long. CDR1 and CDR2 from the germline V gene are MDHEN and SYDVKM. V lost 6 bases, J lost 10 bases, and 14 bases lay in between. The CDR3 here is CASSAGSHSQYF. For the CDR3, the DNA is TGTGCCAGCAGCGCTGGGAGCCATTCGCAGTATTTT.

Ten or more counts support this clonotype. The rearrangement joins TRBV4-1 to TRBJ2-2; D call uncertain. Germline CDR1 and CDR2: MGHRA and YSYEKL. V lost 1 base, J lost 7 bases, and 4 bases lay in between. There are 12 residues in the CDR3. CDR3 sequence (DNA): TGCGCCAGCAGCCAAGGGGACGGGGAGCTGTTTTTT. Protein sequence: CASSQGDGELFF.

A few counts support this clonotype. This chain uses TRBV13 with TRBJ1-2; D gene ambiguous. V lost 2 bases, J lost 8 bases, and 9 bases lay in between. CDR1 and CDR2 (germline): PRHDT, FYEKMQ (reference sequence). This CDR3 has 12 amino acids. Written as DNA, the CDR3 is TGTGCCAGCAGCTTATCTTCGGGGGGCTACACCTTC. Residues: CASSLSSGGYTF.

This clonotype has ten or more counts. CDR3 loop: CAISEARGVADTQYF. The CDR3 coding sequence is TGTGCCATCAGTGAGGCGAGGGGGGTCGCAGATACGCAGTATTTT. This chain joins TRBV10-3 and TRBJ2-3; D is possibly TRBD1 or TRBD2 (6 bases each). The CDR3 has 15 residues. Looked up from germline, CDR1 is ENHRY and CDR2 is SYGVKD. Trimming removed 2 bases from V and 4 bases from J, with 13 bases in between.

This clonotype was counted ten times or more. This CDR3 reads CASSLIEAGGDEQYF. The CDR3 region has the DNA TGTGCCAGCAGCCTCATCGAGGCGGGAGGCGACGAGCAGTACTTC. The chain employs TRBV4-2 and TRBJ2-7; 8 nucleotides align to TRBD2. Germline-derived CDR1 and CDR2 are LGHNA and YNFKEQ. After removal of 4 bases from V and 5 bases from J, the junction contained 10 bases not matched to a gene. The length of the CDR3 is 15 residues.

Many counts were recorded for this clonotype. This rearrangement joins TRBV11-2 to TRBJ2-2; 11 bases agree with TRBD2. The CDR3 covers 16 residues. Germline lookup yields CDR1 SGHAT and CDR2 FQNNGV. The V gene end was trimmed by 0 bases and the J gene end by 5 bases; junction bases not matched to a gene: 2. This chain's CDR3 is CASSLDSGGVTGELFF. CDR3 nucleotides: TGTGCCAGCAGCTTAGATAGCGGGGGGGTAACCGGGGAGCTGTTTTTT.

This clonotype has only a few counts. The rearrangement uses TRBV27 and TRBJ2-7, with TRBD1 matching over 8 bases. Per germline, CDR1 MNHEY and CDR2 SMNVEV (reference sequence). After removal of 5 bases from V and 2 bases from J, the junction contained 5 bases not matched to a gene. The CDR3 covers 14 residues. This chain's CDR3 is CASSPQTGAYEQYF. The CDR3 nucleotides are TGTGCCAGCAGTCCCCAGACAGGGGCCTACGAGCAGTACTTC.

This clonotype was found a few times. The rearrangement links TRBV20-1 to TRBJ2-2; D gene ambiguous. Trimming cost V 6 bases and J 4 bases, with 18 bases left between them. Germline CDR1 and CDR2: DFQATT and SNEGSKA (reference sequence). This CDR3 has 15 amino acids. CDR3 amino acids: CSAPQAPVGTGELFF. In nucleotides, the CDR3 is TGCAGTGCCCCCCAGGCGCCAGTCGGCACCGGGGAGCTGTTTTTT.

This clonotype was observed at least ten times. This chain links TRBV5-4 with TRBJ2-4, with D maybe TRBD2 (7 bases). V was cut by 4 bases and J by 6 bases, with 14 bases left in between. This CDR3 spans 14 amino acids. Germline V gives CDR1 SGHNT, CDR2 YYREEE (reference sequence). CDR3 loop: CASSHKRGGNIQYF. The CDR3 DNA is TGTGCCAGCAGCCATAAAAGGGGGGGAAACATTCAGTACTTC. Using reference TRBV5-4 and TRBJ2-4 for the parts outside the CDR3, the full variable domain is ETGVTQSPTHLIKTRGQQVTLRCSSQSGHNTVSWYQQALGQGPQFIFQYYREEENGRGNFPPRFSGLQFPNYSSELNVNALELDDSALYLCASSHKRGGNIQYFGAGTRLSVL.

This CDR3 reads CASSRDTVGVNYGYTF. The CDR3 nucleotides read TGTGCCAGCAGCAGGGACACCGTCGGGGTGAACTATGGCTACACCTTC. The V and J genes are TRBV7-2 and TRBJ1-2; tentatively, D is TRBD1 (6 bases). This CDR3 spans 16 amino acids. V gave up 5 bases and J gave up 2 bases, with 18 bases separating them. Germline V gene lookup returns CDR1 SGHTA and CDR2 FQGNSA. The whole variable domain, remainder taken from reference TRBV7-2 and TRBJ1-2, is GAGVSQSPSNKVTEKGKDVELRCDPISGHTALYWYRQSLGQGLEFLIYFQGNSAPDKSGLPSDRFSAERTGGSVSTLTIQRTQQEDSAVYLCASSRDTVGVNYGYTFGSGTRLTVV.

This sequence joins TRBV4-2 and TRBJ2-1; D gene unclear. V gave up 4 bases and J gave up 8 bases, with 18 bases separating them. The CDR3 runs to 15 residues. Germline loops: CDR1 LGHNA, CDR2 YNFKEQ. The CDR3 nucleotides are TGTGCCAGCAGCCCCGGGCTACCGCGTTCGGATGAGCAGTTCTTC. It codes for CASSPGLPRSDEQFF.

This clonotype was seen many times. The chain has TRBV20-1 and TRBJ2-6, with unresolved D. CDR3 length equals 16 residues. The ends were cut back, 3 bases at V and 0 bases at J, with 12 bases in the middle. Germline CDR1 DFQATT, CDR2 SNEGSKA (reference sequence). DNA for the CDR3: TGCAGTGCTAGGGGCTACCTTGACTCTGGGGCCAACGTCCTGACTTTC. Translated: CSARGYLDSGANVLTF.

This clonotype occurred many times. The rearrangement uses TRBV21-1 and TRBJ2-2; the table's D call of TRBD1 was not tested on the DNA. TRBV21-1 counts as a pseudogene. The CDR3 runs to 19 residues. DNA of the CDR3: TGTGCCAGCAGCAAAGCGCTTTCGGAGGGGGGGGTATACACCGGGGAGCTGTTTTTT. This gives the protein CASSKALSEGGVYTGELFF.

The sample holds a few counts of this clonotype. This chain joins TRBV14 and TRBJ2-5, with unresolved D. Trimming removed 4 bases from V and 2 bases from J, with 11 bases in between. Germline V gene lookup returns CDR1 SGHDN and CDR2 FVKESK. This CDR3 is built from 14 residues. The DNA of the CDR3 is TGTGCCAGCAGCCTCCGAGCACGACAAGAGACCCAGTACTTC. It is translated as CASSLRARQETQYF.

This sequence joins TRBV4-3 and TRBJ2-1, with D possibly matching TRBD1 (5 bases). This CDR3 has 15 amino acids. Trimming took off 0 bases at V and 5 bases at J, with 11 bases between the two ends. CDR1 and CDR2 from the germline V gene are LGHNA and YSLEER. The CDR3 sequence: CASSQDQGWDNEQFF. CDR3 sequence (DNA): TGCGCCAGCAGCCAAGATCAGGGTTGGGACAATGAGCAGTTCTTC.

At least ten counts were recorded for this clonotype. The chain has TRBV20-1 and TRBJ2-7; D is perhaps TRBD1 (5 bases). The CDR3 contains 15 residues. The V end lost 0 bases, the J end lost 3 bases, and 15 bases lay between the germline ends. Germline assignment: CDR1 DFQATT and CDR2 SNEGSKA (reference sequence). The CDR3 protein is CSARDPQGRDYEQYF. The CDR3 bases are TGCAGTGCTAGAGATCCGCAGGGTAGGGACTACGAGCAGTACTTC.

This clonotype was recorded at least ten times. The chain's CDR3 is CASKVASGTDTQYF. The CDR3 region has the DNA TGTGCCAGCAAGGTGGCTAGTGGCACAGATACGCAGTATTTT. The chain recombines TRBV25-1 with TRBJ2-3; D is uncertain. CDR1 is MGHDK, CDR2 SYGVNS, per germline. This CDR3 region has 14 residues. V gave up 7 bases and J gave up 1 base, with 12 bases separating them.